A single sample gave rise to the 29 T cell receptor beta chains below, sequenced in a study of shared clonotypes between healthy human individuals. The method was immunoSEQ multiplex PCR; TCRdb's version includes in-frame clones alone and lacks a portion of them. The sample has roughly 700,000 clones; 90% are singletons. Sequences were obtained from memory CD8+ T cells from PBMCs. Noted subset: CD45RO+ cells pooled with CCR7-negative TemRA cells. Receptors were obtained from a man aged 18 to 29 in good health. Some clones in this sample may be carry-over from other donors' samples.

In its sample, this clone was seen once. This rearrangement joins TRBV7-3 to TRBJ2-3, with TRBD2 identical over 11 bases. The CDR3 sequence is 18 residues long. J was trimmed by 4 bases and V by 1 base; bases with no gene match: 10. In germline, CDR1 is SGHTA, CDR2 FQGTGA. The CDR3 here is CASSLKVRLAGRPDTQYF. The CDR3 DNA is TGTGCCAGCAGCTTAAAGGTTCGACTAGCGGGAAGACCAGATACGCAGTATTTT.

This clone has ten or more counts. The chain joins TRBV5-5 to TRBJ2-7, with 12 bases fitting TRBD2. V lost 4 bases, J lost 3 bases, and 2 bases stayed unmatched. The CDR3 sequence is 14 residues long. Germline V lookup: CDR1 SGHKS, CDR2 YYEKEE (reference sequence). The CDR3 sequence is CASSGTSGYYEQYF. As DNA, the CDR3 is TGTGCCAGCAGCGGGACTAGCGGGTACTACGAGCAGTACTTC.

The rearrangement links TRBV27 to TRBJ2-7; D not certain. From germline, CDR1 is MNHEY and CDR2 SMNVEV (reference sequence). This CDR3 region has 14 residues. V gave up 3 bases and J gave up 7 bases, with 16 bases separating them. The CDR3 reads CASSFDWINNEQYF. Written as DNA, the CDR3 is TGTGCCAGCAGTTTCGACTGGATCAATAATGAGCAGTACTTC.

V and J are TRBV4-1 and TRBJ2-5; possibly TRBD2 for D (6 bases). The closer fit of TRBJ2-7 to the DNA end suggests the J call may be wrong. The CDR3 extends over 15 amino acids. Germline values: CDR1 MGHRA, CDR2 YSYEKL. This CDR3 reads CASSQDAAGGYEQYF. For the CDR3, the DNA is TGCGCCAGCAGCCAAGACGCGGCTGGGGGGTACGAGCAGTACTTC.

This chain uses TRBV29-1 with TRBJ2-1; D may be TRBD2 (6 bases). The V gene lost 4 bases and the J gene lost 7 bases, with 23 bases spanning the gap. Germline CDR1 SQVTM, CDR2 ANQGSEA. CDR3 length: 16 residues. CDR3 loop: CSVGAGTGAVENEQFF. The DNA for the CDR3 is TGCAGCGTTGGGGCGGGAACGGGAGCGGTGGAGAATGAGCAGTTCTTC.

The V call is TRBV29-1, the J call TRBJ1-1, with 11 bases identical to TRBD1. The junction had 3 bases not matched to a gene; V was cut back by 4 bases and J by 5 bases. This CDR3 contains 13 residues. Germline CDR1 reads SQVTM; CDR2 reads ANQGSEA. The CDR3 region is CSVGTGGQTEAFF. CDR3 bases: TGCAGCGTTGGGACAGGGGGCCAAACTGAAGCTTTCTTT. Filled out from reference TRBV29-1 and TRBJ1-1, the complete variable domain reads SAVISQKPSRDICQRGTSLTIQCQVDSQVTMMFWYRQQPGQSLTLIATANQGSEATYESGFVIDKFPISRPNLTFSTLTVSNMSPEDSSIYLCSVGTGGQTEAFFGQGTRLTVV.

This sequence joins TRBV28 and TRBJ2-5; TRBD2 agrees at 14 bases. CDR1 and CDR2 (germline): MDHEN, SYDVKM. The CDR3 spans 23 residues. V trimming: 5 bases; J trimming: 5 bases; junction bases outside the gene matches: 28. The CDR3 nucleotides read TGTGCCAGCAGTCCCCGGGACAGGGGGCTCGGGACTAGCGGGAGTGATGGGTGGGAGACCCAGTACTTC. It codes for CASSPRDRGLGTSGSDGWETQYF.

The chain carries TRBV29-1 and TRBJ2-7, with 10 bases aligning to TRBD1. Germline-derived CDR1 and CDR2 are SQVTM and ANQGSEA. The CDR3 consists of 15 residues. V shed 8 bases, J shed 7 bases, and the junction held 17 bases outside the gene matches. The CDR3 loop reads CSTQGGQGESEEQYF. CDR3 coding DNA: TGCAGCACCCAAGGAGGACAGGGGGAATCGGAGGAGCAGTACTTC.

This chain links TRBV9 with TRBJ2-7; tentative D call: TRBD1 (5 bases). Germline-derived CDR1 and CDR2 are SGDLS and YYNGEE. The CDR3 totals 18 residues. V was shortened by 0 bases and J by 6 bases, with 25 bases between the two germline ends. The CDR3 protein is CASSVDGPRKGLFGEQYF. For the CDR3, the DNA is TGTGCCAGCAGCGTAGATGGCCCCCGGAAGGGGCTGTTTGGCGAGCAGTACTTC.

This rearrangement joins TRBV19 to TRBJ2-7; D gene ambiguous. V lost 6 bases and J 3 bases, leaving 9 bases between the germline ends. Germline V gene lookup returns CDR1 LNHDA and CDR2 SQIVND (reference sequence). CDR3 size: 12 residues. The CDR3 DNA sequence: TGTGCCAGTAGCGAAAACCTCTACGAGCAGTACTTC. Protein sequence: CASSENLYEQYF. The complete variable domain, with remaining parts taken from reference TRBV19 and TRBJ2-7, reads DGGITQSPKYLFRKEGQNVTLSCEQNLNHDAMYWYRQDPGQGLRLIYYSQIVNDFQKGDIAEGYSVSREKKESFPLTVTSAQKNPTAFYLCASSENLYEQYFGPGTRLTVT.

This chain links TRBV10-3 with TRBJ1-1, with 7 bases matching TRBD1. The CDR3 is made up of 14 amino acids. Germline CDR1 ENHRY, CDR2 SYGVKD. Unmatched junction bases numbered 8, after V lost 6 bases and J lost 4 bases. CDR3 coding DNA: TGTGCCATCAGGCTCAGGGGGAAGGTCACTGAAGCTTTCTTT. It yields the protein CAIRLRGKVTEAFF.

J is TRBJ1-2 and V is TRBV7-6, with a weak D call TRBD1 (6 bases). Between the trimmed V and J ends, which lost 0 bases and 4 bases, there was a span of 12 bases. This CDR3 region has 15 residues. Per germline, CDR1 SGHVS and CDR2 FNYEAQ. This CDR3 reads CASSLAAGVLYGYTF. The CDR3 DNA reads TGTGCCAGCAGCTTAGCGGCAGGGGTCCTCTATGGCTACACCTTC.

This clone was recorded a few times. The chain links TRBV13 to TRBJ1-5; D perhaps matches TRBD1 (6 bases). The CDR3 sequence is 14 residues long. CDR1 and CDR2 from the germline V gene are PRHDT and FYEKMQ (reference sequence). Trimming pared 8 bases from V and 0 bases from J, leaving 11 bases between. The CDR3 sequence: CASSLQGSNQPQHF. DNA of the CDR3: TGTGCCAGCTCCCTACAGGGTAGCAATCAGCCCCAGCATTTT.

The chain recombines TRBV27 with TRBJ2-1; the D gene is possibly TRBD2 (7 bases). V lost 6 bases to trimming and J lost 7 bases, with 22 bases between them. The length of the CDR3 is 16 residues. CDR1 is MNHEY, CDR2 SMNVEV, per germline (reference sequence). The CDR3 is CASSYLGGGGENEQFF. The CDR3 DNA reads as TGTGCCAGCAGCTATCTCGGGGGCGGGGGTGAAAATGAGCAGTTCTTC.

The DNA for the CDR3 is TGTGCCAGCAGTGCCGGCGCATGGACACCCTACGAGCAGTACTTC. Amino acid sequence: CASSAGAWTPYEQYF. The rearrangement joins TRBV27 to TRBJ2-7; D is perhaps TRBD1 (5 bases). This CDR3 has 15 amino acids. In germline, CDR1 is MNHEY, CDR2 SMNVEV (reference sequence). V was shortened by 5 bases and J by 2 bases, with 16 bases between the two germline ends.

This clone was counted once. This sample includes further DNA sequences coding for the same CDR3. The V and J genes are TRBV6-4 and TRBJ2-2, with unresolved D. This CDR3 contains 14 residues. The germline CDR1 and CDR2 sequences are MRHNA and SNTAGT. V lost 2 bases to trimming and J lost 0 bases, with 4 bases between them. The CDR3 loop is CASSDGANTGELFF. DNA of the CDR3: TGTGCCAGCAGTGACGGAGCGAACACCGGGGAGCTGTTTTTT.

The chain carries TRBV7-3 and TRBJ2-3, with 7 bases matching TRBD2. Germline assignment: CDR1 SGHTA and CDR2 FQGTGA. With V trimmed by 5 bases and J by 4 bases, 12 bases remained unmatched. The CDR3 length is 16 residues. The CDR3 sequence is CASSLAGLGGADTQYF. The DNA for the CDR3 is TGTGCCAGCAGCCTCGCTGGACTAGGTGGGGCAGATACGCAGTATTTT.

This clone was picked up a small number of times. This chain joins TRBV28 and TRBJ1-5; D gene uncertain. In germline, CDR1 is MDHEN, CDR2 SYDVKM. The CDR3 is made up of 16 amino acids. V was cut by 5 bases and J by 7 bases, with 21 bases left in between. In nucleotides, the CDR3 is TGTGCCAGCAGTCCAGTCCGACTCGTCCGGGTACAGCCCCAGCATTTT. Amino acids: CASSPVRLVRVQPQHF. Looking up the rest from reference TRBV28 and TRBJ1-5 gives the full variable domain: DVKVTQSSRYLVKRTGEKVFLECVQDMDHENMFWYRQDPGLGLRLIYFSYDVKMKEKGDIPEGYSVSREKKERFSLILESASTNQTSMYLCASSPVRLVRVQPQHFGDGTRLSIL.

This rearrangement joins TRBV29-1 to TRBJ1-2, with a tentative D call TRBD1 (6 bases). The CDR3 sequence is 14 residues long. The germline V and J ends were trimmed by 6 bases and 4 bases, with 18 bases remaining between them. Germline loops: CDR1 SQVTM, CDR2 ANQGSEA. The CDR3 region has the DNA TGCAGCGTGGCCCCTTCCGGGACAATCTATGGCTACACCTTC. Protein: CSVAPSGTIYGYTF.

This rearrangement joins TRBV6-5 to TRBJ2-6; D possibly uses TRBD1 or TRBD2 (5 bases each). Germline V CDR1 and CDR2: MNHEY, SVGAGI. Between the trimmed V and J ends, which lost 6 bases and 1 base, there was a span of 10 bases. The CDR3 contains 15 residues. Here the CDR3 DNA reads TGTGCCAGCAGCCCCTGGGGGTCTGGGGCCAACGTCCTGACTTTC. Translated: CASSPWGSGANVLTF.

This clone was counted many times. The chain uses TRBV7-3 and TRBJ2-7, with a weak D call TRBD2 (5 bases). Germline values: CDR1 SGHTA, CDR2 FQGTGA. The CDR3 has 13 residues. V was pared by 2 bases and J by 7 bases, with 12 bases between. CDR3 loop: CASSLSPDLEQYF. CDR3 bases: TGTGCCAGCAGCTTATCCCCGGACTTGGAGCAGTACTTC.

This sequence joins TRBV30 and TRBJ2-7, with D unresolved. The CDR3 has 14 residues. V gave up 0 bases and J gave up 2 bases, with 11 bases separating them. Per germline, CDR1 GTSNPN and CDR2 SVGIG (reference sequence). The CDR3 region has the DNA TGTGCCTGGAGTGTAGTAGGGCTAGCCTACGAGCAGTACTTC. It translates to CAWSVVGLAYEQYF. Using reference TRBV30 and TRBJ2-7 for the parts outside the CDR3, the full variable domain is SQTIHQWPATLVQPVGSPLSLECTVEGTSNPNLYWYRQAAGRGLQLLFYSVGIGQISSEVPQNLSASRPQDRQFILSSKKLLLSDSGFYLCAWSVVGLAYEQYFGPGTRLTVT.

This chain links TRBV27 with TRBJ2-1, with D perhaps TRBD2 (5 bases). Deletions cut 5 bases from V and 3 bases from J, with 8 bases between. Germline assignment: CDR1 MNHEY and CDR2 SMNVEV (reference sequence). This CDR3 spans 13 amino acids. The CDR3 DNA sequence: TGTGCCAGCAGTGGACGGGACTACAATGAGCAGTTCTTC. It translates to CASSGRDYNEQFF.

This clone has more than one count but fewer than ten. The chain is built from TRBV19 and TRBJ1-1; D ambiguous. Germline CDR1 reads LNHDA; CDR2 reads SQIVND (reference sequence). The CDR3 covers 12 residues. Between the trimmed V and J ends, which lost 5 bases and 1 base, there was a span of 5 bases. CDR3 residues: CASSSGNTEAFF. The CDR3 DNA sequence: TGTGCCAGTAGTTCTGGGAACACTGAAGCTTTCTTT. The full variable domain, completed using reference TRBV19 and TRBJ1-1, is DGGITQSPKYLFRKEGQNVTLSCEQNLNHDAMYWYRQDPGQGLRLIYYSQIVNDFQKGDIAEGYSVSREKKESFPLTVTSAQKNPTAFYLCASSSGNTEAFFGQGTRLTVV.

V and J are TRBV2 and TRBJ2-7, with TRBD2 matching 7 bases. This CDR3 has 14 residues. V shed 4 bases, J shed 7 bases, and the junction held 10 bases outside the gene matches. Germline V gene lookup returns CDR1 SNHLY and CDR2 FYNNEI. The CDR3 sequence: CASSVNGRAGEQYF. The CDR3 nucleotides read TGTGCCAGCAGTGTTAATGGGAGGGCCGGAGAGCAGTACTTC.

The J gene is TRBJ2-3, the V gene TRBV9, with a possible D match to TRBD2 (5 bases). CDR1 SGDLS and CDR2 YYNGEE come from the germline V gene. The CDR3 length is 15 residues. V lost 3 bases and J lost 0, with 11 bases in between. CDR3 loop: CASSGRLPSTDTQYF. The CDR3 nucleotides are TGTGCCAGCAGCGGGAGACTACCCAGCACAGATACGCAGTATTTT.

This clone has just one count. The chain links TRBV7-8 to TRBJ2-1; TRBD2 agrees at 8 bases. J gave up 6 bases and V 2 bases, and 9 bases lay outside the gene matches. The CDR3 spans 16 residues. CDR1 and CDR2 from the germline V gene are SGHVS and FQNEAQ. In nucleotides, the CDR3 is TGTGCCAGCAGCTTAAAGATGGCGGGAGGTGGCAATGAGCAGTTCTTC. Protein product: CASSLKMAGGGNEQFF.

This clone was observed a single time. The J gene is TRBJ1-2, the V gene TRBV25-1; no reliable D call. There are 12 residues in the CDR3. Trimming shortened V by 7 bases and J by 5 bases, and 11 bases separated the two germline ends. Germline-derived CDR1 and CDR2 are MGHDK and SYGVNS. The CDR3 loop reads CASIGAGYGYTF. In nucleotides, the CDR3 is TGTGCCAGCATCGGAGCGGGGTATGGCTACACCTTC.

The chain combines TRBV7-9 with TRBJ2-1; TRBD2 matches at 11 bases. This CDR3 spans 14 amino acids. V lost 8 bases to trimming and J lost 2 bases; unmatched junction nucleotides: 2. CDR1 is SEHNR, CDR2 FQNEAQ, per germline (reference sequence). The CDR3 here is CASALAGAYNEQFF. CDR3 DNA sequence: TGTGCCAGCGCACTAGCGGGAGCCTACAATGAGCAGTTCTTC.